This passage covers 6 T cell receptor beta chains from one sample sequenced in a study of cytomegalovirus exposure and HLA in healthy donors. The PCR employed 60 Vbeta primers together with 13 Jbeta primers. Profiled with immunoSEQ multiplex PCR; TCRdb holds only in-frame clones, not every one. The sample consists of approximately 85,000 clones, over 75% of them appearing once. The sample consisted of PBMCs. The receptor set was obtained from a man aged 25-40 years in good health and CMV-seronegative.

The CDR3 here is CASSDQGWSQPQHF. CDR3 bases: TGTGCCAGCAGTGACCAGGGGTGGAGTCAGCCCCAGCATTTT. V usage is TRBV2 and J usage is TRBJ1-5; the D gene is possibly TRBD1 (6 bases). The V gene's germline CDR1 is SNHLY and CDR2 FYNNEI. V shed 3 bases and J shed 6 bases, with 12 bases lying between them. CDR3 length: 14 residues. The full variable domain, with the rest looked up from reference TRBV2 and TRBJ1-5, is EPEVTQTPSHQVTQMGQEVILRCVPISNHLYFYWYRQILGQKVEFLVSFYNNEISEKSEIFDDQFSVERPDGSNFTLKIRSTKLEDSAMYFCASSDQGWSQPQHFGDGTRLSIL.

The chain uses TRBV9 and TRBJ2-3; 8 nucleotides line up with TRBD2. This CDR3 is built from 16 residues. J lost 4 bases, V lost 0 bases, and 7 bases had no gene match. Germline CDR1 SGDLS, CDR2 YYNGEE. The CDR3 region is CASSVGNGGAADTQYF. CDR3 sequence (DNA): TGTGCCAGCAGCGTAGGAAACGGGGGGGCCGCAGATACGCAGTATTTT.

Only a few counts were recorded for this clone. The chain has TRBV30 and TRBJ1-5; possibly TRBD1 for D (6 bases). Germline V lookup: CDR1 GTSNPN, CDR2 SVGIG (reference sequence). Trimming left V 2 bases short and J 5 bases short, with 10 bases between. There are 13 residues in the CDR3. For the CDR3, the DNA is TGTGCCTGGAGTACAGGGATGTATCAGCCCCAGCATTTT. Translating it yields CAWSTGMYQPQHF. Full variable domain (missing parts from reference TRBV30 and TRBJ1-5): SQTIHQWPATLVQPVGSPLSLECTVEGTSNPNLYWYRQAAGRGLQLLFYSVGIGQISSEVPQNLSASRPQDRQFILSSKKLLLSDSGFYLCAWSTGMYQPQHFGDGTRLSIL.

The chain carries TRBV28 and TRBJ2-4, with D perhaps TRBD2 (6 bases). The CDR3 sequence is 14 residues long. The V gene's germline CDR1 is MDHEN and CDR2 SYDVKM. Trimming took 7 bases from V and 1 from J, leaving 11 bases between them. The CDR3 nucleotides are TGTGCCAGCACCGGGGGTGTGGCCAAAAACATTCAGTACTTC. It specifies CASTGGVAKNIQYF.

This sequence joins TRBV27 and TRBJ1-3, with D perhaps matching TRBD1 (6 bases). This CDR3 contains 16 residues. V lost 2 bases to trimming and J lost 4 bases, with 15 bases between them. Germline V lookup: CDR1 MNHEY, CDR2 SMNVEV (reference sequence). CDR3 sequence: CASSLTQGNPGNTIYF. The CDR3, as DNA: TGTGCCAGCAGTTTAACGCAGGGGAATCCCGGAAACACCATATATTTT.

The genes are TRBV18 and TRBJ1-5; D possibly corresponds to TRBD1 (6 bases). The CDR3 spans 13 residues. Trimming stripped 5 bases from V and 10 bases from J, with 15 bases between. In germline, CDR1 is KGHSH, CDR2 LQKENI. DNA of the CDR3: TGTGCCAGCTCAAAACAGGGTTGGGGCCCCCAGCATTTT. Protein product: CASSKQGWGPQHF.